The present T cell receptor beta chain was sequenced within a study of T cell clusters in autoimmune cytopenias. Study outcomes and limitations: Clustering suggested that physiological T cell clusters were missing in primary autoimmune cytopenia patients.

Each sample's input was about 250 ng genomic DNA, about 38,000 genome equivalents. One tube held mixed TRB-A and TRB-B primer pools for touch-down PCR. TCRdb re-called the multiplex PCR reads, yielding one record per CDR3 amino acid sequence without DNA. The table gives around 11,000 distinct CDR3 sequences; the top ten clones make up roughly 21% of it. Judged by frequency, this clonotype is medium-sized (0.01 to 0.1%). Antigen: not known. The length of the CDR3 is 13 residues. CDR1 and CDR2 from the germline V gene are SGHKS and YYEKEE (reference sequence). The sample was also reused in another study, on T cell repertoires in aging, cancer and after chemotherapy.

The V gene is TRBV5-5, the J gene TRBJ2-1. This clonotype originated in a human donor in good health. The source material was peripheral blood. The CDR3 protein is CASSLESPNEQFF.